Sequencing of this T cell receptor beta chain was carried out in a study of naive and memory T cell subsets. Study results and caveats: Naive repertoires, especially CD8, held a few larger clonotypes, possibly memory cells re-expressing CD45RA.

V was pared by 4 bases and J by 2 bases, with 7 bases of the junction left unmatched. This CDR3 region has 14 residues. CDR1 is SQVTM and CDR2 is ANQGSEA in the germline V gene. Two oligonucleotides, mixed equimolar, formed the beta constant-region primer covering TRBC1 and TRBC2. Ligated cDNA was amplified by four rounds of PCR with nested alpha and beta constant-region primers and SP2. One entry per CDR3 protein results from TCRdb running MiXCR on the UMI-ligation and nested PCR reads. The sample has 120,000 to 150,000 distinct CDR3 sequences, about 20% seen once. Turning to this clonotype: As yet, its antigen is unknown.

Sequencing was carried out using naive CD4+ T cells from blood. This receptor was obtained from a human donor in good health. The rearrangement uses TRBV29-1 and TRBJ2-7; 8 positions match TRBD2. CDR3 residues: CSVGGGQGTYEQYF. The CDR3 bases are TGCAGCGTTGGCGGGGGGCAGGGAACCTACGAGCAGTACTTC.